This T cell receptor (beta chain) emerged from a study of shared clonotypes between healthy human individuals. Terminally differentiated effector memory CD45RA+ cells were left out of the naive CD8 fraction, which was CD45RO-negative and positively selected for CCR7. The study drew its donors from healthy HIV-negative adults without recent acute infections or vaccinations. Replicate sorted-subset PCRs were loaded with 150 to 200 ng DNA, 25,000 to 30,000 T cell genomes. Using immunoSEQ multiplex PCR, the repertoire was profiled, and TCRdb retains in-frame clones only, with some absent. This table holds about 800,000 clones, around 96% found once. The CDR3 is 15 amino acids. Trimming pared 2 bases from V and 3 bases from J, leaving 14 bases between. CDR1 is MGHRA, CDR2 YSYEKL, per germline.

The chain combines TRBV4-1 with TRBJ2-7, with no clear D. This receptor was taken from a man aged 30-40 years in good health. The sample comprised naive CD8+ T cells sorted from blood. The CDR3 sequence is CASSQFLGIDYEQYF. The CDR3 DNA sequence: TGCGCCAGCAGCCAATTTCTGGGAATAGACTACGAGCAGTACTTC.